These 7 T cell receptor beta chains were sequenced from one sample in a study of identical twins. TCRdb used MiXCR to reprocess the 5' RACE reads, holding one entry per CDR3 protein. The data contain approximately 500,000 distinct CDR3 sequences, roughly 15% of them seen just once; the ten biggest clones take up about 0.47%. The same data also contributed to another study, on yellow fever vaccine responses in identical twins.

The sequenced sample was CD4+ T cells sorted from blood. Every receptor here comes from a woman under 30 in good health.

The V call is TRBV7-9, the J call TRBJ2-3, with D uncertain. The germline V and J ends were trimmed by 4 bases and 4 bases, with 12 bases remaining between them. In germline, CDR1 is SEHNR, CDR2 FQNEAQ (reference sequence). This CDR3 comprises 14 residues. CDR3 DNA: TGTGCCAGCAGCTGGGGTACGACGGCAGATACGCAGTATTTT. Translation gives CASSWGTTADTQYF.

This clonotype turned up a few times. The chain employs TRBV27 and TRBJ2-7; D gene uncertain. V shed 0 bases and J shed 0 bases, with 12 bases lying between them. The CDR3 runs to 16 residues. Germline lookup yields CDR1 MNHEY and CDR2 SMNVEV (reference sequence). CDR3 DNA: TGTGCCAGCAGTTTATCGGTACAGTTCAGCTCCTACGAGCAGTACTTC. Protein product: CASSLSVQFSSYEQYF.

V gene TRBV7-2 combines with J gene TRBJ1-6, with D hard to call. This CDR3 contains 13 residues. Per the germline V gene, CDR1 is SGHTA and CDR2 is FQGNSA. The V end was cut by 5 bases, the J end by 5 bases, with 7 bases between. The CDR3 DNA follows: TGTGCCAGCAGCGCTGGTCATAATTCACCCCTCCACTTT. Translating it yields CASSAGHNSPLHF.

The genes are TRBV12-3 or TRBV12-4 and TRBJ2-4; D is undetermined. There are 15 residues in the CDR3. The V and J ends lost 6 bases and 0 bases respectively, with 12 bases between them. In DNA form, the CDR3 reads TGTGCCAGCAGCAACAGAGAGACAGCCAAAAACATTCAGTACTTC. Protein sequence: CASSNRETAKNIQYF.

In this sample, this clonotype turned up a few times. The chain carries TRBV15 and TRBJ2-2; the D gene could be TRBD1 or TRBD2 (6 bases each). The ends were cut back, 0 bases at V and 5 bases at J, with 22 bases in the middle. The CDR3 is made up of 19 amino acids. The V gene's germline CDR1 is LNHNV and CDR2 YYDKDF (reference sequence). The CDR3 reads CATSRDGTWDTSETGELFF. The DNA of the CDR3 is TGTGCCACCAGCAGAGACGGGACTTGGGACACGTCGGAAACCGGGGAGCTGTTTTTT.

V gene TRBV6-1 combines with J gene TRBJ2-7; 8 nucleotides match TRBD2. V trimming: 4 bases; J trimming: 1 base; junction bases outside the gene matches: 6. This CDR3 has 15 residues. Germline CDR1 MNHNS, CDR2 SASEGT. The CDR3 DNA follows: TGTGCCAGCAGTGGGCTAGCGGGCGGGTCCTACGAGCAGTACTTC. This gives the protein CASSGLAGGSYEQYF.

The chain links TRBV7-9 to TRBJ2-3, with a tentative D call TRBD2 (5 bases). The CDR3 is 15 amino acids. Germline CDR1 and CDR2: SEHNR and FQNEAQ (reference sequence). The V end lost 2 bases, the J end lost 0 bases, and 9 bases lay between the germline ends. In nucleotides, the CDR3 is TGTGCCAGCAGCTTAAGTGGGAGAAGCACAGATACGCAGTATTTT. Translating gives CASSLSGRSTDTQYF.